There are a few counts of the clone carrying this TCR beta chain. The sample contains more than one DNA sequence encoding this CDR3. These data originate in a study of memory CD4+ T cells and cytomegalovirus serostatus. Study details: Donors were healthy Belgian adults, 8 to 10 CMV seropositive and approximately 23 seronegative.

As processed by the authors: Out-of-frame sequences were removed, leaving roughly 2.1 million distinct TCRbeta sequences. Produced via immunoSEQ multiplex PCR; TCRdb's table is partial and in-frame only. That table supplies the V and J calls and clone size; D and trimming were determined from the DNA. In the table there are 30,000 to 40,000 clones, roughly 80% of which are singletons. The sort gate was single viable CD3+CD4+CD8-CD45RO+ cells for memory CD4+ T cells. Germline CDR1 reads SGHTA; CDR2 reads FQGTGA. The ends lost 5 bases at V and 4 bases at J; junction bases unmatched: 3. The CDR3 length is 13 residues.

The chain couples TRBV7-3 to TRBJ1-2; the match to TRBD1 covers 8 bases. This receptor was identified in an adult in good health and CMV-seronegative. Some clones in this sample may be carry-over from other donors' samples. The sequenced sample was memory CD4+ T cells from blood. The CDR3 loop is CASSQDRGYGYTF. The CDR3 DNA follows: TGTGCCAGCAGCCAAGACAGGGGCTATGGCTACACCTTC. The complete variable domain, with remaining parts taken from reference TRBV7-3 and TRBJ1-2, reads GAGVSQTPSNKVTEKGKYVELRCDPISGHTALYWYRQSLGQGPEFLIYFQGTGAADDSGLPNDRFFAVRPEGSVSTLKIQRTERGDSAVYLCASSQDRGYGYTFGSGTRLTVV.